This T cell receptor (beta chain) was recorded in a study of blood T cell repertoires in COVID-19. Study context: Sources were T cells, B-cell-depleted T cells, or PBMCs; the material itself was cDNA or gDNA.

V trimming: 3 bases; J trimming: 3 bases; junction bases outside the gene matches: 8. Germline lookup yields CDR1 LGHDT and CDR2 YNNKEL (reference sequence). The CDR3 covers 17 residues. In the study's own analysis: It was from reference gene primer amplification that nucleated cell counts were estimated. TCRdb's table, derived via immunoSEQ multiplex PCR, lists solely in-frame clones and lacks some. V and J calls and clone size are as listed in that table; D and trimming were resolved from the DNA. The table shows around 250,000 clones, with approximately 82% occurring only once. V and J are TRBV3-1 (or the pseudogene TRBV3-2) and TRBJ2-4, with 10 positions matching TRBD1. This TCR derives from a man in his forties with active or convalescent COVID-19. Sequencing input: peripheral blood. Here the CDR3 reads CASSQPDRGPGKNIQYF. CDR3 in DNA: TGTGCCAGCAGCCAGCCAGACAGGGGGCCGGGCAAAAACATTCAGTACTTC.